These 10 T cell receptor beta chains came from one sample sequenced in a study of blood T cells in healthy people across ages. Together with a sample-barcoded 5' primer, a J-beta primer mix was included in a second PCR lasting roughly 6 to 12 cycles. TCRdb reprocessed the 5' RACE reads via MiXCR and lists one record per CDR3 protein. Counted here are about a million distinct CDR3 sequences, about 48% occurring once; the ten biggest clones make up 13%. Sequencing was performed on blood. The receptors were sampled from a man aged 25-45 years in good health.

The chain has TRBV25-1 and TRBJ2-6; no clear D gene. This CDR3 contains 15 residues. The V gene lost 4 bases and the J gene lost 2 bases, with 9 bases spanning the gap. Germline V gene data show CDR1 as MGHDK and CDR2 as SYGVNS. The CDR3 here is CASSVELAGANVLTF. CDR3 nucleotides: TGTGCCAGCAGTGTTGAGTTAGCTGGGGCCAACGTCCTGACTTTC.

Here the CDR3 reads CSAPPGSYGYTF. CDR3 coding DNA: TGCAGTGCCCCTCCCGGGAGCTATGGCTACACCTTC. The chain combines TRBV20-1 with TRBJ1-2, with D unclear. Germline V gene lookup returns CDR1 DFQATT and CDR2 SNEGSKA (reference sequence). V was shortened by 6 bases and J by 4 bases, with 12 bases between the two germline ends. The CDR3 loop spans 12 amino acids.

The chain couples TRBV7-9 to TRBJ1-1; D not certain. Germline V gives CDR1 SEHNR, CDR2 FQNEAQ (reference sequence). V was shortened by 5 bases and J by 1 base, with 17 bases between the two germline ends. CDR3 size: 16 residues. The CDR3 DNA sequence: TGTGCCAGCAGCCCGATAACTCTCTCCCAGAACACTGAAGCTTTCTTT. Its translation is CASSPITLSQNTEAFF. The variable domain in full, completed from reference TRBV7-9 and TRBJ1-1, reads DTGVSQNPRHKITKRGQNVTFRCDPISEHNRLYWYRQTLGQGPEFLTYFQNEAQLEKSRLLSDRFSAERPKGSFSTLEIQRTEQGDSAMYLCASSPITLSQNTEAFFGQGTRLTVV.

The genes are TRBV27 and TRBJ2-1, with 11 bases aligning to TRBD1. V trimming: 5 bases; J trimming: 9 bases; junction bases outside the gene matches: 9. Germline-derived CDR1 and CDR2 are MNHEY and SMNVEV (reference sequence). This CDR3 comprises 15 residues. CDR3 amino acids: CASSPRGQGASEQFF. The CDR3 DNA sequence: TGTGCCAGCAGTCCCAGAGGACAGGGGGCCAGTGAGCAGTTCTTC.

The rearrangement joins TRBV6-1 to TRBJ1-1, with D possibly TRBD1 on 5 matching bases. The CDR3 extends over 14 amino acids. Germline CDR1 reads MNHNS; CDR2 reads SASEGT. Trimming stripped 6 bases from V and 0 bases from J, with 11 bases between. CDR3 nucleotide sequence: TGTGCCAGCAGGAAGGGACCCATGAACACTGAAGCTTTCTTT. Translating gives CASRKGPMNTEAFF.

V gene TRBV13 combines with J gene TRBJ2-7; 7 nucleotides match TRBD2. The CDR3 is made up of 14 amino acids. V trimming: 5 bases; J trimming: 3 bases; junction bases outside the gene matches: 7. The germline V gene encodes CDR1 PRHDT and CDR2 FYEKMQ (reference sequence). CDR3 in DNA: TGTGCCAGCAGCATGGGGGGGATCGGCTACGAGCAGTACTTC. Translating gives CASSMGGIGYEQYF.

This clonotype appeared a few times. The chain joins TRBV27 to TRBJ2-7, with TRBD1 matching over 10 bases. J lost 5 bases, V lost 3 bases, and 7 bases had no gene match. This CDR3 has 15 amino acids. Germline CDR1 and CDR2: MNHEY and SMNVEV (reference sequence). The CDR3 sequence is CASSFGGQGSDEQYF. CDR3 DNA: TGTGCCAGCAGTTTTGGGGGACAGGGGTCCGACGAGCAGTACTTC.

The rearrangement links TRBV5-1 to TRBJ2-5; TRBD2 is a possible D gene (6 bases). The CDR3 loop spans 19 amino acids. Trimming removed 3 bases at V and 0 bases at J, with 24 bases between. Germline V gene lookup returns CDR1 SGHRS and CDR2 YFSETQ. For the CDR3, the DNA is TGCGCCAGCAGCTCCCTATACGGGGGTCGAGGCCTGTACCAAGAGACCCAGTACTTC. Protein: CASSSLYGGRGLYQETQYF.

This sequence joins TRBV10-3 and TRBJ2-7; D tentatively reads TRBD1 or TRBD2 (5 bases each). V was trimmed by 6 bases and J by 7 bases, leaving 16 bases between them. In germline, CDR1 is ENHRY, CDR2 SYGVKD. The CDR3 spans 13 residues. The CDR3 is CAISARGRNEQYF. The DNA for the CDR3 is TGTGCCATCAGCGCGAGGGGTCGCAATGAGCAGTACTTC.

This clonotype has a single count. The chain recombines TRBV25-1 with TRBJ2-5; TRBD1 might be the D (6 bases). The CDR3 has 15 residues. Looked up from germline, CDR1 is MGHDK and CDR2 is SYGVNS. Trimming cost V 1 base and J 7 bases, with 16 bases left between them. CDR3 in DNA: TGTGCCAGCAGTGAATTCTCAGGGGCCCCTAGGACCCAGTACTTC. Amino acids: CASSEFSGAPRTQYF.